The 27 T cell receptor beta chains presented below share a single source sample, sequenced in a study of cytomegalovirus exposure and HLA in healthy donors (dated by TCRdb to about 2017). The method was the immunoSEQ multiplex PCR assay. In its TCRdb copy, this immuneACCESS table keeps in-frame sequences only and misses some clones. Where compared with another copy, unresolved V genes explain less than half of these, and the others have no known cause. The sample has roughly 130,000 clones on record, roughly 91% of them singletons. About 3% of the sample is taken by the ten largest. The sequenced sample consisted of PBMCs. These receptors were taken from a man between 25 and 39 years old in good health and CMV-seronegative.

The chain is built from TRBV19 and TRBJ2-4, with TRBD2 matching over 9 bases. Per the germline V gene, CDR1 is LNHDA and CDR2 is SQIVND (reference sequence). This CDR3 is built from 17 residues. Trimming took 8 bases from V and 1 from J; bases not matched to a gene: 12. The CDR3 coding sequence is TGTGCCAGTCTGGGGCTAGCGGGGCCGGGGGCCAAAAACATTCAGTACTTC. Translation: CASLGLAGPGAKNIQYF.

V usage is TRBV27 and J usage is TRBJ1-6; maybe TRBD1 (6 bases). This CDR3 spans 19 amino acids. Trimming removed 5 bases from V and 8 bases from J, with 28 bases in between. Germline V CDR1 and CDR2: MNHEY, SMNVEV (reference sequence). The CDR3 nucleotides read TGTGCCAGCAGTCGCAAGCCTCCGGGGGGCGGGGTAAAGGATTCACCCCTCCACTTT. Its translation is CASSRKPPGGGVKDSPLHF.

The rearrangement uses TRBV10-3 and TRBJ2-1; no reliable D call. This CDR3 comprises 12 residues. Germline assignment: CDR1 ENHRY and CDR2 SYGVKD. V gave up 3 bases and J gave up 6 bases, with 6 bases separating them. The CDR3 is CAISDVGNEQFF. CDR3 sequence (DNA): TGTGCCATCAGTGACGTCGGCAATGAGCAGTTCTTC.

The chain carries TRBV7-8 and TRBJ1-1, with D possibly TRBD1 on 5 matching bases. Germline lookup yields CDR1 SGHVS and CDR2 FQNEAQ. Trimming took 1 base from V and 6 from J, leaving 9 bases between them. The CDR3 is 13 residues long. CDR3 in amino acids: CASSLVGEAEAFF. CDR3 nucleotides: TGTGCCAGCAGCTTAGTGGGGGAGGCTGAAGCTTTCTTT. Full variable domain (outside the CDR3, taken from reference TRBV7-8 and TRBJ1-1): GAGVSQSPRYKVAKRGQDVALRCDPISGHVSLFWYQQALGQGPEFLTYFQNEAQLDKSGLPSDRFFAERPEGSVSTLKIQRTQQEDSAVYLCASSLVGEAEAFFGQGTRLTVV.

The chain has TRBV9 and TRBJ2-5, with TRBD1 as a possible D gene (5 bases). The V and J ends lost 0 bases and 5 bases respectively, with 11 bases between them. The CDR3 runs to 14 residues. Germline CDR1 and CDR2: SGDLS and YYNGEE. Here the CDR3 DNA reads TGTGCCAGCAGCGTAGGGGGTAGGGGTGAGACCCAGTACTTC. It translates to CASSVGGRGETQYF.

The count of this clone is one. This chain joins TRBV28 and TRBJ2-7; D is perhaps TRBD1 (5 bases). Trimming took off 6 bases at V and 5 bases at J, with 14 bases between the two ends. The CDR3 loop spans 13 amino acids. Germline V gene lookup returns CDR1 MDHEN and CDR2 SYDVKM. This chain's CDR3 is CASRRRGIDEQYF. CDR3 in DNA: TGTGCCAGCAGGAGAAGGGGAATCGACGAGCAGTACTTC.

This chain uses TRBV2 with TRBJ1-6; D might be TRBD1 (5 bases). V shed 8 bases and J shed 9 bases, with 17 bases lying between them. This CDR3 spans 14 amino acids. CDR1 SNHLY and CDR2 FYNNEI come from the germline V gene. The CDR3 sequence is CASSGGVGISPLHF. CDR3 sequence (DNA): TGTGCCAGCTCTGGGGGGGTCGGGATTTCACCCCTCCACTTT.

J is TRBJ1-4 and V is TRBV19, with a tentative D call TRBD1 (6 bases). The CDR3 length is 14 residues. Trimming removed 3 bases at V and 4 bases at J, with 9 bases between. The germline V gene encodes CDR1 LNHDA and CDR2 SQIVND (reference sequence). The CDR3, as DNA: TGTGCCAGTAGTATGGTACAGGGTAATGAAAAACTGTTTTTT. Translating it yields CASSMVQGNEKLFF.

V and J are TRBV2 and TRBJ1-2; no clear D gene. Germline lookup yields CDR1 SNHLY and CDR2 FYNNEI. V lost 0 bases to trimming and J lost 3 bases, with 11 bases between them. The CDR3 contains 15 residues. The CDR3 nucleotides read TGTGCCAGCAGTGAAGCGCTTGGGCCCGACTATGGCTACACCTTC. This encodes CASSEALGPDYGYTF.

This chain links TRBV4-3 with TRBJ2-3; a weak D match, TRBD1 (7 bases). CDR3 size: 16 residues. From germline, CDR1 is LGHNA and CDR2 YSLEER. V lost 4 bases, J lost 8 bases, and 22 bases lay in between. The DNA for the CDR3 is TGCGCCAGCAGCCCAGGGGGAGGCAGGGTGACGGGTACGCAGTATTTT. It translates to CASSPGGGRVTGTQYF.

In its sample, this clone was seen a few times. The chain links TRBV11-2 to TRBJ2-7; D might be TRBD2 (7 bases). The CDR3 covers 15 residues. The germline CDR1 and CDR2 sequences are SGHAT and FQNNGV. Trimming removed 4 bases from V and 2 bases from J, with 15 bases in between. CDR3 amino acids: CASSSGKGGPYEQYF. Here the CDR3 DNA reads TGTGCCAGCAGCTCGGGGAAGGGGGGGCCCTACGAGCAGTACTTC. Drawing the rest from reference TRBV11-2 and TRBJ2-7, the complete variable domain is EAGVAQSPRYKIIEKRQSVAFWCNPISGHATLYWYQQILGQGPKLLIQFQNNGVVDDSQLPKDRFSAERLKGVDSTLKIQPAKLEDSAVYLCASSSGKGGPYEQYFGPGTRLTVT.

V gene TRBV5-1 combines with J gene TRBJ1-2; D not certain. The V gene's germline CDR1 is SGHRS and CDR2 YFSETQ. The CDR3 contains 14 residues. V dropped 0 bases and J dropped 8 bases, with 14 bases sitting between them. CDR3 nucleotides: TGCGCCAGCAGCTTGGTATCTGGGGAGAAAGGCTACACCTTC. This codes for CASSLVSGEKGYTF.

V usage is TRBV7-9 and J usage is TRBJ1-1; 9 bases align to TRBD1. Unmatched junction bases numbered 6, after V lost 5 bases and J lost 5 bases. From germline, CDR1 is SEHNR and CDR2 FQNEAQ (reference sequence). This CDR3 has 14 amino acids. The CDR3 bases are TGTGCCAGCAGCGCCCCGGGACAGGGAACTGAAGCTTTCTTT. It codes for CASSAPGQGTEAFF.

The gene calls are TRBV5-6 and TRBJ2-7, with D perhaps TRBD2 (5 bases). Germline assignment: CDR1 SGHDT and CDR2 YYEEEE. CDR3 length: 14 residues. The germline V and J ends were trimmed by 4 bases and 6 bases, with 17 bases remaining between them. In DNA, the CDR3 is TGTGCCAGCAGCCGGGGAACTCCCGCCGGCGAGCAGTACTTC. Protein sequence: CASSRGTPAGEQYF.

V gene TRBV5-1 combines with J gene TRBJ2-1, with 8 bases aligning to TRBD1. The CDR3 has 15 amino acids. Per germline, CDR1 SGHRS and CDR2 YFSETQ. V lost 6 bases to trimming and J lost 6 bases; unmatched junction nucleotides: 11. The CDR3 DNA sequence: TGCGCCAGCATCCTTGGCAGGGGGCTTTCCAATGAGCAGTTCTTC. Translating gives CASILGRGLSNEQFF.

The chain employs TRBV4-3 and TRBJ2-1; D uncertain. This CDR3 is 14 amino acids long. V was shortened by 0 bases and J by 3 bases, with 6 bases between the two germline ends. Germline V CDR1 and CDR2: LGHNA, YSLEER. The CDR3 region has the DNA TGCGCCAGCAGCCAAGATAGACTCTACAATGAGCAGTTCTTC. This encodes CASSQDRLYNEQFF.

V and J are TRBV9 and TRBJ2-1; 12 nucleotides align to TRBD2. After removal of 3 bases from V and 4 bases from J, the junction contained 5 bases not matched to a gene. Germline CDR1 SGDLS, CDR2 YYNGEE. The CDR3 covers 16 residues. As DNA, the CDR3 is TGTGCCAGCAGCGCCAGACTAGCGGGGGTGTACAATGAGCAGTTCTTC. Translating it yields CASSARLAGVYNEQFF.

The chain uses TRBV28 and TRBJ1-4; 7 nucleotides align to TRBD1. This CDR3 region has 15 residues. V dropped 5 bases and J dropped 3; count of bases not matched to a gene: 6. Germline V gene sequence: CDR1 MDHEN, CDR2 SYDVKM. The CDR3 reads CASSPQGQSNEKLFF. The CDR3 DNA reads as TGTGCCAGCAGTCCGCAGGGACAGTCTAATGAAAAACTGTTTTTT.

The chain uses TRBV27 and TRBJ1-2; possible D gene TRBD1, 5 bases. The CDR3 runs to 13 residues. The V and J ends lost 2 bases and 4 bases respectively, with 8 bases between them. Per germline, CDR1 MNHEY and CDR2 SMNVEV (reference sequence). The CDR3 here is CASSLTGGYGYTF. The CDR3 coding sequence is TGTGCCAGCAGTTTAACGGGGGGCTATGGCTACACCTTC.

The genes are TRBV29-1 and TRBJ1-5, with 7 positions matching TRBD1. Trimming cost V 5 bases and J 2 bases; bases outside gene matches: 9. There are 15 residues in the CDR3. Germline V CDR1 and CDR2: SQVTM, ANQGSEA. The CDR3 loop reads CSVLDQGGGNQPQHF. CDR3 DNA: TGCAGCGTTCTTGATCAGGGGGGCGGCAATCAGCCCCAGCATTTT.

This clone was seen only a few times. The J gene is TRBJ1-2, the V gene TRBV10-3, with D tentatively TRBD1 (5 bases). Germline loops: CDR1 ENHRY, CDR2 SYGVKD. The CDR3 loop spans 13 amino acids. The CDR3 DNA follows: TGTGCGGCGGGGGGGAGTCACTCTCGCGGCTACACCTTC. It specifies CAAGGSHSRGYTF.

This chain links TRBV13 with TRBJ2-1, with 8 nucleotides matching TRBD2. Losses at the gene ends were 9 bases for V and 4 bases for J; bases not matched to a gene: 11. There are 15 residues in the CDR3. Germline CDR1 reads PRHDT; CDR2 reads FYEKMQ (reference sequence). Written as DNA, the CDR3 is TGTGCCAGTTCGTCGGAGTCGGGGGGGTACAATGAGCAGTTCTTC. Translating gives CASSSESGGYNEQFF.

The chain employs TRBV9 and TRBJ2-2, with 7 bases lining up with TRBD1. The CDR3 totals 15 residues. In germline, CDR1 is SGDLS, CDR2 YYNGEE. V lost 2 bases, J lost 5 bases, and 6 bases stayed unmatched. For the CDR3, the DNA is TGTGCCAGCAGCGTCAGACAGGGTCAGACCGGGGAGCTGTTTTTT. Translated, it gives CASSVRQGQTGELFF.

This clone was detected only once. For the CDR3, the DNA is TGTGCCAGCAGTGGCGGCTTTACAGGGGTCTATGGCTACACCTTC. Its translation is CASSGGFTGVYGYTF. The gene calls are TRBV6-1 and TRBJ1-2; 7 nucleotides agree with TRBD1. CDR1 and CDR2 from the germline V gene are MNHNS and SASEGT. Trimming at V came to 4 bases and at J to 4 bases, leaving 9 bases not matched to a gene. This CDR3 region has 15 residues.

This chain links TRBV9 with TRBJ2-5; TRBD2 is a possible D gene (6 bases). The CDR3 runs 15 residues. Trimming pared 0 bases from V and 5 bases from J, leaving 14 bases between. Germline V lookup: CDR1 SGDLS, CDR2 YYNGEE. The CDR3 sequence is CASSVEGRDLETQYF. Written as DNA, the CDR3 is TGTGCCAGCAGCGTAGAAGGCAGGGACTTGGAGACCCAGTACTTC.

The CDR3 bases are TGCGCCAGCAGCCCCCCTTTTGGGGACAGTTATGATCAGCCCCAGCATTTT. The encoded protein is CASSPPFGDSYDQPQHF. The chain combines TRBV4-1 with TRBJ1-5, with 7 positions matching TRBD1. V gave up 4 bases and J gave up 5 bases; unmatched junction bases: 14. The CDR3 spans 17 residues. CDR1 is MGHRA, CDR2 YSYEKL, per germline.

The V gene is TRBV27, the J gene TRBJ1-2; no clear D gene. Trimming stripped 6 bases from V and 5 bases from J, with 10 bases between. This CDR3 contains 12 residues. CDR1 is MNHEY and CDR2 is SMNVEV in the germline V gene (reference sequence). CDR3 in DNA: TGTGCCAGCAGGGAGGGTAGGTATGGCTACACCTTC. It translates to CASREGRYGYTF.